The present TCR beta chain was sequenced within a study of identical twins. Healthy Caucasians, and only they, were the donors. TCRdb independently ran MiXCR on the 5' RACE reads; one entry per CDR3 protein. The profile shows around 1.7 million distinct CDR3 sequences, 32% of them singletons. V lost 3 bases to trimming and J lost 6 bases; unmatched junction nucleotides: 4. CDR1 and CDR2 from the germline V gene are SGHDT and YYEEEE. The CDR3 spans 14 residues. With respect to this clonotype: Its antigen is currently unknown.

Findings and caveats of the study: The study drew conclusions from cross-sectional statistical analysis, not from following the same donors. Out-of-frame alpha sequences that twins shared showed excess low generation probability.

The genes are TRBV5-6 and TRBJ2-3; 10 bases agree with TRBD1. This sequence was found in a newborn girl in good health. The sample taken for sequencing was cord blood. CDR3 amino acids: CASSSGQGMDTQYF. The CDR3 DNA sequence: TGTGCCAGCAGCTCGGGACAGGGGATGGATACGCAGTATTTT.